Described below is a single TCR beta chain sequence and its context. This clone was counted once. Its antigen is currently not known. Qualities for individual bases were not recorded, and no much larger clone is one base off. The CDR3 starts with the cysteine, ends with the phenylalanine, and has 15 residues. Of the read, only the CDR3 DNA is kept; its 45 bases are in frame from base 1. Via the germline V gene (reference sequence), CDR1 is LNHNV and CDR2 YYDKDF. Trimming removed 2 bases from V and 1 base from J, leaving 10 bases between the germline ends. Collaborating institutions collected whole blood in K2EDTA tubes following their own protocols. For TCRbeta analysis, collaborators shipped samples in one of three forms: frozen whole blood, isolated PBMCs, or DNA extracted from either of those sample types. TCRbeta CDR3 regions were amplified from genomic DNA by means of the immunoSEQ Assay, a bias-controlled multiplex PCR. As for the original processing: Within the assay, amplification of reference gene primers was used to estimate how many nucleated cells each sample contained. To quantify the absolute abundance of each unique TCRbeta CDR3 rearrangement, sequence reads were collapsed and filtered. Productive Simpson clonality was computed per sample as the square root of Simpson's diversity index over productive rearrangements. TCRdb retrieved this table from immuneACCESS and kept in-frame rearrangements only. Not all clones are present; in checked studies, unresolved V genes account for under half, and no reason is known for the remainder. From that table come the V and J calls and clone size; the DNA was used to work out D and trimming. Within this sample are about 120,000 clones, with 82% of them counted one time only. In total, the top ten clones hold about 15% of the sample.

The record originates from a study of blood T cell repertoires in COVID-19 (dated by TCRdb to about 2020). Context from the whole study: The collaborator samples originated in the United States, Italy and Spain and spanned the acute and convalescent phases of COVID-19. Where HLA class I and class II types were available, the types were taken from metadata supplied by the sample provider, not from assay-based typing. The samples were drawn from two sources: the first 160 participants of the ongoing ImmuneRACE study, and fewer than 1,500 subjects contributed by 6 global collaborators. The material from the prospective study consisted of cDNA or gDNA derived from T cells, B-cell-depleted T cells, or PBMCs. A freely available public database, intended as a resource for researchers studying the immune response to SARS-CoV-2, is where the repertoires were released. Deeply sampled blood TCRbeta repertoires from subjects exposed to, actively infected with, or recovered from COVID-19 were included in the dataset. Nearly every sample came with metadata listing a de-identified subject ID, COVID-19 status, age in years and sex. Broad study findings and their caveats: The quantity of clinical and demographic metadata differed by source and by participant and was supplied without curation.

Sequenced input: peripheral blood. Recombination joined TRBV15 with TRBJ2-3; matching of 5 bases hints at TRBD1 as the D gene. The sequence was collected from a woman aged 60 to 75 with acute or convalescent COVID-19. Read as DNA, the sequence is TGTGCCACCAGCAGAACCAAACAGGGCACAGATACGCAGTATTTT. It encodes CATSRTKQGTDTQYF.